These 26 T cell receptor beta chains originate from one sample sequenced in a study of early T cells in non-severe SARS-CoV-2 infection. TCRdb itself ran the 5' RACE reads through MiXCR, one entry per CDR3 protein. This sample has about 110,000 distinct CDR3 sequences; 11% occur once, and the top ten carry roughly 8%. Specimen: whole blood. Every receptor here comes from an adult who was a healthcare worker with PCR-confirmed SARS-CoV-2 infection or an uninfected control (not recorded which).

The chain uses TRBV30 and TRBJ2-7, with no clear D. CDR3 size: 15 residues. Germline CDR1 and CDR2: GTSNPN and SVGIG (reference sequence). V was trimmed by 1 base and J by 8 bases, leaving 21 bases between them. In DNA, the CDR3 is TGTGCCTGGAGTGCCCTGGGTCGGAGATTTGGAAAGCAGTACTTC. This sequence encodes CAWSALGRRFGKQYF. The variable domain in full, with the rest retrieved from reference TRBV30 and TRBJ2-7, is SQTIHQWPATLVQPVGSPLSLECTVEGTSNPNLYWYRQAAGRGLQLLFYSVGIGQISSEVPQNLSASRPQDRQFILSSKKLLLSDSGFYLCAWSALGRRFGKQYFGPGTRLTVT.

The chain employs TRBV4-2 and TRBJ2-7; D might be TRBD2 (5 bases). CDR1 and CDR2 from the germline V gene are LGHNA and YNFKEQ. The V and J ends lost 0 bases and 7 bases respectively, with 13 bases between them. This CDR3 spans 14 amino acids. DNA of the CDR3: TGTGCCAGCAGCCAAGATCCTCTCTCGGGAGAGCAGTACTTC. Its translation is CASSQDPLSGEQYF.

This clonotype was counted many times. The chain carries TRBV28 and TRBJ2-4, with D perhaps matching TRBD2 (5 bases). This CDR3 has 15 amino acids. CDR1 and CDR2 from the germline V gene are MDHEN and SYDVKM. Trimming removed 2 bases at V and 3 bases at J, with 11 bases between. CDR3: CASSLEGTHKNIQYF. In nucleotides, the CDR3 is TGTGCCAGCAGTTTAGAGGGAACCCACAAAAACATTCAGTACTTC.

V and J are TRBV29-1 and TRBJ2-1; D ambiguous. The germline V and J ends were trimmed by 7 bases and 4 bases, with 8 bases remaining between them. This CDR3 has 11 amino acids. Looked up from germline, CDR1 is SQVTM and CDR2 is ANQGSEA. Here the CDR3 reads CSADRYNEQFF. Written as DNA, the CDR3 is TGCAGCGCCGACCGGTACAATGAGCAGTTCTTC.

In its sample, this clonotype was seen many times. The chain joins TRBV5-1 to TRBJ2-1; a possible D gene is TRBD2 (5 bases). Germline lookup yields CDR1 SGHRS and CDR2 YFSETQ. The V gene lost 4 bases and the J gene lost 6 bases, with 17 bases spanning the gap. The CDR3 consists of 15 residues. The CDR3 region has the DNA TGCGCCAGCAGCCATCTGGCTAGCTTGGGCAATGAGCAGTTCTTC. As protein: CASSHLASLGNEQFF.

This clonotype was detected ten times or more. This chain connects TRBV4-1 to TRBJ1-2, with 8 bases that match TRBD1. Germline CDR1 MGHRA, CDR2 YSYEKL. The V gene end was trimmed by 3 bases and the J gene end by 6 bases; junction bases not matched to a gene: 6. CDR3 length: 14 amino acids. The CDR3 sequence is CASSQGQEWNGYTF. The CDR3 DNA reads as TGCGCCAGCAGCCAGGGACAGGAGTGGAATGGCTACACCTTC.

A remark on this clonotype: Just one base apart from a much larger clone, this may be a read error. This chain joins TRBV7-9 and TRBJ2-5; no firm D call. CDR3 length equals 12 residues. V lost 6 bases to trimming and J lost 7 bases, with 12 bases between them. Germline values: CDR1 SEHNR, CDR2 FQNEAQ (reference sequence). CDR3 sequence reads: CASSDGWVTQYF. The CDR3 DNA is TGTGCCAGCAGTGACGGGTGGGTGACCCAGTACTTC.

V gene TRBV12-3 or TRBV12-4 combines with J gene TRBJ2-1; 10 nucleotides match TRBD2. This CDR3 region has 17 residues. V was pared by 7 bases and J by 6 bases, with 15 bases of the junction left unmatched. In DNA, the CDR3 is TGTGCCAGCACCGACGCGGGGCTAGCGGGAGTGGGCAATGAGCAGTTCTTC. This gives the protein CASTDAGLAGVGNEQFF.

At least ten counts were recorded for this clonotype. The chain couples TRBV18 to TRBJ1-5; the match to TRBD1 covers 10 bases. The CDR3 is made up of 18 amino acids. V lost 2 bases and J lost 4; bases outside the gene matches: 11. Germline lookup yields CDR1 KGHSH and CDR2 LQKENI. Written as DNA, the CDR3 is TGTGCCAGCTCACCAGTGACAGGGGGCCCCCTTAGGAATCAGCCCCAGCATTTT. Amino acid sequence: CASSPVTGGPLRNQPQHF.

Comment on this clonotype: A much larger clone is a single base away; this may be a read error. The chain joins TRBV27 to TRBJ2-6; no firm D call. Per germline, CDR1 MNHEY and CDR2 SMNVEV (reference sequence). The CDR3 contains 13 residues. This chain's CDR3 is CTSSLGRANVLTF. The CDR3 DNA reads as TGTACCAGCAGTTTAGGCAGAGCCAACGTCCTGACTTTC. Supplemented by reference TRBV27 and TRBJ2-6, the full variable domain reads EAQVTQNPRYLITVTGKKLTVTCSQNMNHEYMSWYRQDPGLGLRQIYYSMNVEVTDKGDVPEGYKVSRKEKRNFPLILESPSPNQTSLYFCTSSLGRANVLTFGAGSRLTVL.

This clonotype was observed a handful of times. The V and J genes are TRBV2 and TRBJ2-3; TRBD2 matches 8 bases. Germline CDR1 is SNHLY and CDR2 is FYNNEI. J lost 6 bases, V lost 4 bases, and 9 bases had no gene match. The CDR3 has 15 amino acids. The CDR3 region is CASSGLAGRGDTQYF. The CDR3 DNA is TGTGCCAGCAGTGGTCTAGCGGGCCGGGGGGATACGCAGTATTTT.

The rearrangement uses TRBV13 and TRBJ2-1, with D maybe TRBD2 (6 bases). V lost 0 bases, J lost 7 bases, and 13 bases lay in between. Germline loops: CDR1 PRHDT, CDR2 FYEKMQ (reference sequence). This CDR3 is 15 amino acids long. CDR3 in amino acids: CASSLGTSGANEQFF. The CDR3, as DNA: TGTGCCAGCAGCTTAGGGACTAGTGGGGCGAATGAGCAGTTCTTC. The full variable domain, with the rest looked up from reference TRBV13 and TRBJ2-1, is AAGVIQSPRHLIKEKRETATLKCYPIPRHDTVYWYQQGPGQDPQFLISFYEKMQSDKGSIPDRFSAQQFSDYHSELNMSSLELGDSALYFCASSLGTSGANEQFFGPGTRLTVL.

The rearrangement joins TRBV7-2 to TRBJ2-1, with no clear D. This CDR3 spans 13 amino acids. Germline V CDR1 and CDR2: SGHTA, FQGNSA. Trimming left V 1 base short and J 7 bases short, with 8 bases between. The CDR3 DNA reads TGTGCCAGCAGCTTAGGGACCATTAATGAGCAGTTCTTC. Translating it yields CASSLGTINEQFF.

The chain combines TRBV5-1 with TRBJ1-6; D unclear. Germline V gene lookup returns CDR1 SGHRS and CDR2 YFSETQ. CDR3 length equals 13 residues. V lost 4 bases, J lost 13 bases, and 15 bases lay in between. CDR3 DNA: TGCGCCAGCAGCACCCAGACCCGGGAGCCCCTCCACTTT. Protein product: CASSTQTREPLHF.

A remark on this clonotype: A read error is possible here, since a much larger clone lies one base away. The chain employs TRBV5-1 and TRBJ2-7; 8 bases fit TRBD2. With 3 bases clipped from V and 1 base from J, the junction kept 15 bases outside the gene matches. The CDR3 loop spans 18 amino acids. CDR1 is SGHRS, CDR2 YFSETQ, per germline. In DNA, the CDR3 is TGCGCCAGCAGCTGGGAAACTAGCGGCCTATTCTCTTCCTACGAGCAGTACTTC. It yields the protein CASSWETSGLFSSYEQYF.

This clonotype was counted between two and nine times. V usage is TRBV30 and J usage is TRBJ1-3; D remains unclear. Looked up from germline, CDR1 is GTSNPN and CDR2 is SVGIG (reference sequence). The CDR3 covers 14 residues. The V end was cut by 1 base, the J end by 3 bases, with 10 bases between. CDR3 residues: CAWSEGPGGNTIYF. The DNA of the CDR3 is TGTGCCTGGAGTGAAGGGCCAGGTGGAAACACCATATATTTT.

This clonotype was detected ten times or more. CDR3 bases: TGTGCCAGCAGGGCTGGGGCAGAGAACTACGAGCAGTACTTC. It specifies CASRAGAENYEQYF. This chain uses TRBV7-2 with TRBJ2-7; D is perhaps TRBD1 (5 bases). The V and J ends lost 6 bases and 3 bases respectively, with 15 bases between them. This CDR3 is built from 14 residues. Germline lookup yields CDR1 SGHTA and CDR2 FQGNSA.

The rearrangement uses TRBV5-4 and TRBJ1-2; D is possibly TRBD1 (5 bases). V lost 9 bases to trimming and J lost 4 bases, with 16 bases between them. This CDR3 spans 13 amino acids. CDR1 is SGHNT and CDR2 is YYREEE in the germline V gene (reference sequence). CDR3 region: CATRAYLLYGYTF. In nucleotides, the CDR3 is TGTGCCACCAGGGCCTACCTACTCTATGGCTACACCTTC.

The V call is TRBV29-1, the J call TRBJ1-1; 8 bases fit TRBD1. Germline V lookup: CDR1 SQVTM, CDR2 ANQGSEA. The J segment lost 4 bases and the V segment lost 4 bases, leaving 11 bases of the junction unmatched. The CDR3 is 15 residues long. The CDR3 nucleotides are TGCAGCGTTGCGGGATTGTCGCAGGGGGCCACTGAAGCTTTCTTT. Its translation is CSVAGLSQGATEAFF.

A few counts support this clonotype. This chain connects TRBV27 to TRBJ1-5; D call uncertain. Trimming shortened V by 8 bases and J by 0 bases, and 14 bases separated the two germline ends. The CDR3 length is 15 residues. Germline CDR1 reads MNHEY; CDR2 reads SMNVEV (reference sequence). The CDR3 loop reads CASGRRTGSNQPQHF. CDR3 DNA sequence: TGTGCCAGCGGACGCCGGACCGGTAGCAATCAGCCCCAGCATTTT.

This clonotype occurred many times. The J gene is TRBJ2-7, the V gene TRBV25-1; 7 bases fit TRBD1. V was pared by 8 bases and J by 4 bases, with 8 bases of the junction left unmatched. This CDR3 region has 13 residues. CDR1 is MGHDK, CDR2 SYGVNS, per germline. DNA of the CDR3: TGTGCCAGCCCCCGGGACAGCAAATACGAGCAGTACTTC. As protein: CASPRDSKYEQYF.

The chain uses TRBV23-1 and TRBJ2-6, with D unresolved. TRBV23-1 is classed as an ORF, of uncertain function. V lost 0 bases and J 1 base, leaving 7 bases between the germline ends. The CDR3 extends over 16 amino acids. The CDR3 region has the DNA TGCGCCAGCAGTCAATCGGCGATATCTGGGGCCAACGTCCTGACTTTC. Protein: CASSQSAISGANVLTF.

This clonotype was seen repeatedly, ten times or more. V gene TRBV5-1 combines with J gene TRBJ2-5; 8 bases align to TRBD1. The V gene end was trimmed by 5 bases and the J gene end by 4 bases; junction bases not matched to a gene: 7. The CDR3 covers 14 residues. From germline, CDR1 is SGHRS and CDR2 YFSETQ. The CDR3 here is CASRNGQGGETQYF. DNA of the CDR3: TGCGCCAGCAGAAACGGACAGGGAGGAGAGACCCAGTACTTC.

This clonotype has at least ten counts. The CDR3 nucleotides are TGTGCCAGCAGCGTAGGGGGCGGGAGGGCCCTCAATGAGCAGTTCTTC. Its protein product is CASSVGGGRALNEQFF. The J gene is TRBJ2-1, the V gene TRBV9; TRBD2 matches at 9 bases. The J segment lost 6 bases and the V segment lost 0 bases, leaving 7 bases of the junction unmatched. Germline V gene lookup returns CDR1 SGDLS and CDR2 YYNGEE. The CDR3 loop spans 16 amino acids. Together with reference TRBV9 and TRBJ2-1, the CDR3 gives the full variable domain: DSGVTQTPKHLITATGQRVTLRCSPRSGDLSVYWYQQSLDQGLQFLIQYYNGEERAKGNILERFSAQQFPDLHSELNLSSLELGDSALYFCASSVGGGRALNEQFFGPGTRLTVL.

The chain is built from TRBV5-6 and TRBJ2-2, with a tentative D call TRBD2 (5 bases). V lost 2 bases, J lost 7 bases, and 9 bases lay in between. There are 13 residues in the CDR3. CDR1 SGHDT and CDR2 YYEEEE come from the germline V gene. The CDR3 loop reads CASSFPGGGELFF. In DNA form, the CDR3 reads TGTGCCAGCAGCTTCCCCGGAGGCGGGGAGCTGTTTTTT. Filled out from reference TRBV5-6 and TRBJ2-2, the complete variable domain reads DAGVTQSPTHLIKTRGQQVTLRCSPKSGHDTVSWYQQALGQGPQFIFQYYEEEERQRGNFPDRFSGHQFPNYSSELNVNALLLGDSALYLCASSFPGGGELFFGEGSRLTVL.

Comment on this clonotype: This may be a read error, as it is one base from a much larger clone. The gene calls are TRBV3-1 and TRBJ1-2; 10 bases fit TRBD1. Germline-derived CDR1 and CDR2 are LGHDT and YNNKEL (reference sequence). The CDR3 has 14 residues. The CDR3 reads CARSQAGTGAGYTF. Written as DNA, the CDR3 is TGTGCCAGGAGCCAAGCTGGGACAGGGGCTGGCTACACCTTC.